The source of this TCR beta chain is a study of blood T cell repertoires in COVID-19 (dated by TCRdb to the early 2020s). In the study overall: Samples from collaborators originated in the United States, Italy and Spain and spanned both the acute and convalescent phases of COVID-19. Where available, HLA class I and class II types were taken from metadata supplied by the sample provider and were not determined by assay-based typing. Deeply sampled blood TCRbeta repertoires from subjects exposed to, actively infected with, or recovered from COVID-19 were included in the dataset. Samples were obtained from the ongoing ImmuneRACE study (first 160 participants) and from over 1,000 subjects provided by 6 global collaborators. The material from the prospective study consisted of cDNA or gDNA derived from T cells, B-cell-depleted T cells, or PBMCs. A freely available public database, intended as a resource for researchers studying the immune response to SARS-CoV-2, is where the repertoires were released. A de-identified subject ID, COVID-19 status, age in years and sex were almost always included in the sample metadata.

CDR1 is given as SGHKS and CDR2 as YYEKEE, both from the germline V gene (reference sequence). The CDR3 spans 17 residues, from the cysteine through the phenylalanine. Only the CDR3 part of the read is kept: 51 bases, read in frame from the first base. V and J are truncated by 2 bases and 2 bases respectively, leaving an intervening sequence of 18 bases. Collaborating institutions collected whole blood in K2EDTA tubes following their own protocols. For TCRbeta analysis, collaborators shipped samples as frozen whole blood, isolated PBMCs, or DNA extracted from either of those sample types. The investigation overall reported the following: Clinical and demographic metadata were provided uncurated, with the amount varying by source and participant.

The immunoSEQ Assay, a bias-controlled multiplex PCR, was used to amplify TCRbeta CDR3 regions from genomic DNA. The study's own analysis went as follows. Nucleated cell counts per sample were estimated from amplification of reference gene primers within the assay. Sequence reads were collapsed and filtered to measure the absolute abundance of every unique TCRbeta CDR3 rearrangement. For each sample, productive Simpson clonality was calculated by taking the square root of Simpson's diversity index across productive rearrangements. TCRdb took this table from immuneACCESS and kept in-frame rearrangements with V and J called. Such tables lack part of the clones; where checked against another copy, unresolved V genes explain under half of the gap, and the rest is unexplained. For V, J and clone size, that table is used; D and trimming come from the DNA. Within this sample are roughly 200,000 clones, with around 85% of them counted one time only. The top ten clones comprise less than 9% of the sample.

In regard to this clone: Which antigen it targets is not known. Per-nucleotide qualities are absent, and no much larger clonotype sits a single base away.

Input material: peripheral blood. The sequence links TRBV5-5 to TRBJ2-3, with a tentative D gene TRBD1 over 6 matching bases. The clonotype comes from a woman aged 55-69 years with acute or convalescent COVID-19. The CDR3 amino acid sequence is: CASSLRVGQGFTDTQYF. The DNA sequence reads TGTGCCAGCAGCTTAAGGGTCGGCCAGGGGTTCACAGATACGCAGTATTTT. The full variable domain, with segments outside the CDR3 supplied by the reference TRBV5-5 and TRBJ2-3 proteins, appears as DAGVTQSPTHLIKTRGQQVTLRCSPISGHKSVSWYQQVLGQGPQFIFQYYEKEERGRGNFPDRFSARQFPNYSSELNVNALLLGDSALYLCASSLRVGQGFTDTQYFGPGTRLTVL.